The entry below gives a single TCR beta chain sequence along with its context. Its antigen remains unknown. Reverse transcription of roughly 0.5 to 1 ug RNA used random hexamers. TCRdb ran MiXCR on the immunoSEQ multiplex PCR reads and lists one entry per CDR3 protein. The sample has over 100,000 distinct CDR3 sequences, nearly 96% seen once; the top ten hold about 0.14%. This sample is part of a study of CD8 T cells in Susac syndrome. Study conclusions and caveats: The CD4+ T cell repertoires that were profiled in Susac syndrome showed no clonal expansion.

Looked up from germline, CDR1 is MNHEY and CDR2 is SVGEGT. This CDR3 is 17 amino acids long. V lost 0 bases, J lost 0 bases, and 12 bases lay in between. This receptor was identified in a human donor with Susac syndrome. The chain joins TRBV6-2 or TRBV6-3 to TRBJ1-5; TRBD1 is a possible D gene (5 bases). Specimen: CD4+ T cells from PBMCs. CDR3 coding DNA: TGTGCCAGCAGTTACTCGCCGGGGGACTATAGCAATCAGCCCCAGCATTTT. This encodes CASSYSPGDYSNQPQHF.